The text below deals with one T cell receptor beta chain. Its antigen specificity is not known. Base-call qualities are not available, and no considerably larger clone is one nucleotide away. The receptor library was made with 5' RACE. Sequenced on a NextSeq 500. The TCR library protocol attached unique molecular identifiers to individual cDNA molecules to correct for sequencing error and PCR bias. Sequencing covered both TCR alpha and beta chains, and within each sample the abundances of alpha and beta sequences were tightly co-correlated. Under the source paper's analysis protocol: V gene, J gene and CDR3 annotation of TCR sequences was performed with Decombinator V4. Expanded TCRs were defined as changing significantly between any two time points under a Poisson model with p below 0.0001. TCR abundances were normalised to the total number of TCRs sequenced per sample and were expressed as counts per million. MAIT TCRs were defined by TRAV1-2 paired with TRAJ12, TRAJ20 or TRAJ33, and iNKT TCRs by TRAV10 paired with TRAJ18. VDJdb, accessed on 1 November 2021, was searched for TCRs annotated for CMV, EBV and SARS-CoV-2, and TCRs annotated for more than one antigen were excluded. TCRdb reprocessed the public reads (quality trimming at Q25 with fastp, clone calling with MiXCR) and kept in-frame beta chains. When rows share a CDR3 protein, they turn into one entry using the most common DNA and genes. The V and J calls and clone size are TCRdb's, not the authors'. For this sample there are around 89,000 distinct CDR3 sequences; roughly 14% appear just once. The ten largest clones capture around 0.58% of the sample.

This sample is part of a study of early T cells in non-severe SARS-CoV-2 infection (dated by TCRdb to the early 2020s). About the investigation overall: Because TCR sequencing relied on bulk RNA taken from unsorted whole blood, pairing of alpha and beta chains was not possible.

The study was a case-control design nested within a healthcare worker cohort in London, UK, with weekly nasopharyngeal swab PCR tests and blood sampling. Between 23 and 31 March 2020, the week of the UK lockdown, healthcare workers were enrolled and then followed up weekly for as long as 16 weeks. Study-wide findings and limitations: VDJdb matching was skewed toward anti-spike CD8 responses and likely underestimated virus-specific expansions, missing private and CD4 specificities.

CDR1 and CDR2 (SQVTM, ANQGSEA) derive from the germline V gene. V has 7 bases trimmed and J has 4 bases trimmed; junction bases matching no gene number 7. Spanning cysteine to phenylalanine, the CDR3 consists of 14 amino acids. The read is trimmed to its CDR3 DNA, 42 bases read in frame from base 1. This TCR was sampled from an adult who was a healthcare worker with PCR-confirmed SARS-CoV-2 infection or an uninfected control (not recorded which). Recombination linked TRBV29-1 to TRBJ2-1, and 10 junction bases match TRBD2. The sequenced material came from whole blood. Here is the DNA: TGCAGCGCCCAACTAGCGGGGTTGTACAATGAGCAGTTCTTC. Its amino acids are CSAQLAGLYNEQFF.